This TCR beta chain was found in a study of read filtering for tumor transcriptome and immune sequencing (dated by TCRdb to 2018 to 2020). At the level of the whole study: Of the patients in the cohort, around 17 were male and around 14 were female, and their mean age was about 69 years, with a range of about 47 to 85. By revised international staging, eight or nine patients were R-ISS I, over 15 were R-ISS II and over 5 were R-ISS III. After DNase treatment, whole-transcriptome libraries were prepared with the TruSeq RNA Access Library Prep Kit. TCR-region mapped reads per sample ranged from about 4 to 11 million with IR-seq versus only roughly 85 to 1273 with RNA-seq. TCR repertoires obtained by targeted immune repertoire sequencing and by bulk whole-transcriptome sequencing performed on the same bone marrow samples were compared. A main aim was a read-filtering strategy for immune repertoire data, specifically whether clonotypes supported by a single read should be removed.

Each patient had bone marrow sampled at the time of active disease. Ficoll-Hypaque density gradient centrifugation was used to isolate the bone marrow mononuclear cells. Myeloma plasma cells were removed and CD138-negative cells were collected by negative selection after labeling with CD138 magnetic microbeads on a MACS separator. The purity of the isolated cells was checked by flow cytometry with CD138 antibodies on an Attune NxT. TRIzol reagent was used to extract total RNA, which was then quantified with a NanoDrop spectrophotometer. For each patient, the CD138-negative bone marrow sample underwent paired RNA-seq and IR-seq. TCR libraries were constructed from 350 to 400 ng RNA using the Immunoverse kit, and molecular barcoded adaptors covering alpha/delta and beta/gamma chains were employed. TCR library preparation used the same RNA that was used for transcriptome sequencing. Sequencing of the TCR libraries was done on an Illumina HiSeq 4000 with 2 x 150 cycles. The study's own analysis went as follows. Using MiXCR, which included quality filtering and error correction, TCR reads were aligned to human V, D, J and C references and then assembled into CDR3 clonotypes. The tcR package in R was used to analyze clonotype counts and gene usage diversity. Raw mapping reads were checked after the RNA-seq reads had been mapped by STAR aligner version 2.5.3a onto the human GRCh37 genome. To test the effect of sequencing depth on detected clonotypes, IR-seq fastq files were randomly downsampled using Seqtk 1.3. TCRdb reprocessed the public reads (quality trimming at Q25 with fastp, clone calling with MiXCR) and kept in-frame beta chains. Each entry is one CDR3 protein sequence, shown with its most common DNA and genes. The V and J calls, along with clone size, are taken from TCRdb and not from the paper's own processing. The sample table lists 6,000 or so distinct CDR3 sequences, 21% of them with a count of one. The leading ten clones occupy around 24% of the sample.

What the work shows at the level of the full study, not this receptor alone: The sorted CD138-negative fraction was a mixed bone marrow immune population, not purified T cells. Clonotypes were captured by IR-seq at much higher depth and more reliably than by RNA-seq, and smaller IR-seq throughput was sufficient for identification of most shared clonotypes. When single-read clonotypes were removed, the proportions of shared clonotypes in IR-seq and RNA-seq correlated more strongly. Single-read clonotypes made up around 82% of clonotypes but roughly 3.2% of total reads in IR-seq, and under 75% of clonotypes and 44.6% of reads in RNA-seq.

Turning to this clonotype: What antigen it recognizes has not been identified. A far bigger clonotype differs at one base, so this is likely a read error.

The CDR3 runs 13 amino acids, cysteine and phenylalanine included. Of all the DNA, just the CDR3 is kept, 39 bases in frame from base 1. Sequences were obtained from a population of CD138-negative cells sorted from bone marrow. This specimen's cell subset or site label, per the study, means: bone marrow mononuclear cells depleted of CD138+ plasma/myeloma cells by negative magnetic selection. The TCR originated in a donor aged 40 or over with multiple myeloma. The sequence is built from TRBV12-3 or TRBV12-4 and TRBJ1-4; D gene: possibly TRBD1, on 5 matching bases. The base sequence is TGTGCCAGCAGTTCCGGACAACCAAATACGCCGTATTTT. This is translated as CASSSGQPNTPYF.